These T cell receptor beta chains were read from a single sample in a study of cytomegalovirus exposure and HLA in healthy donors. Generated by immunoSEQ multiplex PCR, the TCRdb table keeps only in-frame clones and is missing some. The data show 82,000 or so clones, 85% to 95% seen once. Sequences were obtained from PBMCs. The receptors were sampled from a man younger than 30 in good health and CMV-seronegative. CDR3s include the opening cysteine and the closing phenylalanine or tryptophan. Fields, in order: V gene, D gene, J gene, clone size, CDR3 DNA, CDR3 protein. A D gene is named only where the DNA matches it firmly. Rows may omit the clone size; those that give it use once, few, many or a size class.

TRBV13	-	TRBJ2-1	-	TGTGCCAGCAGCTCGGAGAGAAATGAGCAGTTCTTC	CASSSERNEQFF
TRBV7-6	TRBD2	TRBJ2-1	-	TGTGCCAGCAGCCCGGGACTAGCGGGAGCCAAGCAGTTCTTC	CASSPGLAGAKQFF
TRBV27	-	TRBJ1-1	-	TGTGCCAGCAGCCCGACGTCCGGGACACCTAAAAAAGGAGCTTTCTTT	CASSPTSGTPKKGAFF
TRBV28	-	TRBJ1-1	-	TGTGCCAGCAGTGAGTACACTGAAGCTTTCTTT	CASSEYTEAFF
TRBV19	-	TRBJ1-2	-	TGTGCCAGTAGTATTTTCGGAGGGCGAGGCTACACCTTC	CASSIFGGRGYTF
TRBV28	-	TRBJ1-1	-	TGTGCCAGCAGTTACAGGGATGAAGCTTTCTTT	CASSYRDEAFF
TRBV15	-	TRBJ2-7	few	TGTGCCACCAGCGAGGCCGGGGGAGGCTCCTACGAGCAGTACTTC	CATSEAGGGSYEQYF
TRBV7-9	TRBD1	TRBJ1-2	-	TGTGCCAGCAGCTTGGGACAGGGGGCCCTCTATGGCTACACCTTC	CASSLGQGALYGYTF
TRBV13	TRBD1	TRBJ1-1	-	TGTGCCAGCAGCTTAGGCCTCGGACAGGGGTTCGCTGAAGCTTTCTTT	CASSLGLGQGFAEAFF
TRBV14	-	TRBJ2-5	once	TGTGCCAGCAGCCCGTCTAGGAAGACCCAGTACTTC	CASSPSRKTQYF
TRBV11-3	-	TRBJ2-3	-	TGTGCCAGCAGCTTAGAGGGCAGGAGCACAGATACGCAGTATTTT	CASSLEGRSTDTQYF
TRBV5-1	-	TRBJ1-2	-	TGCGCCAGCAGCTTGTTACAGGGTAGTGATGGCTACACCTTC	CASSLLQGSDGYTF
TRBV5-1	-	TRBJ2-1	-	TGCGCCAGCAGCTTGGCCGCGACACAATCTCTGTTCTTC	CASSLAATQSLFF
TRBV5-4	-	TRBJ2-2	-	TGTGCCAGCAGCACCGGACTTGGCACCGGGGAGCTGTTTTTT	CASSTGLGTGELFF
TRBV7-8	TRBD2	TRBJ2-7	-	TGTGCCAGCAGCTTAAATCTAGCGGGTACCTACGAGCAGTACTTC	CASSLNLAGTYEQYF
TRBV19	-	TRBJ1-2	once	TGTGCCAGTAGCGCCGTGCAGGCGAACTATGGCTACACCTTC	CASSAVQANYGYTF
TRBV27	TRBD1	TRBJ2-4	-	TGTGCCAGCAGTTCCCTCGGACAGGGCGAAAACATTCAGTACTTC	CASSSLGQGENIQYF
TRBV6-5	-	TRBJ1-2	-	TGTGCCAGCAGTTACGGGACACAGGGCTACACCTTC	CASSYGTQGYTF
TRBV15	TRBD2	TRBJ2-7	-	TGTGCCACCAGGGGAGGGATCTACGAGCAGTACTTC	CATRGGIYEQYF
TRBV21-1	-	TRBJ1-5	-	TGTGCCATATATGCGGGACAGGGTGGGAGGGTAGGCAATCAGCCCCAGCATTTT	CAIYAGQGGRVGNQPQHF
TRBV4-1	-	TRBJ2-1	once	TGCGCCAGCAGCCCCCCGGGATGGGCCGCGAGCTCCTACAATGAGCAGTTCTTC	CASSPPGWAASSYNEQFF
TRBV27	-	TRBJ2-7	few	TGTGCCAGCAGTTTGGAGGCCTTCTACGAGCAGTACTTC	CASSLEAFYEQYF
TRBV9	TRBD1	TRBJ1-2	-	TGTGCCAGCAGCGCCAGACTACAGGGGACAAGGAATGGCTACACCTTC	CASSARLQGTRNGYTF
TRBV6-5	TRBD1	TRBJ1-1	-	TGTGCCAGCAGTTATAGGGGGCTTGGCACTGAAGCTTTCTTT	CASSYRGLGTEAFF
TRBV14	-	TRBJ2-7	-	TGTGCCAGCAGCCGCGTAGCGGGACAGAGCTCCTACGAGCAGTACTTC	CASSRVAGQSSYEQYF
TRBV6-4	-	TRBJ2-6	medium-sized	TGTGCCAGCAGTGAAGACAGCTCTGGGGCCAACGTCCTGACTTTC	CASSEDSSGANVLTF
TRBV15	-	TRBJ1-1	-	TGTGCCACCAGCAGAGATGGCGGGAGGGGAGCTTTCTTT	CATSRDGGRGAFF